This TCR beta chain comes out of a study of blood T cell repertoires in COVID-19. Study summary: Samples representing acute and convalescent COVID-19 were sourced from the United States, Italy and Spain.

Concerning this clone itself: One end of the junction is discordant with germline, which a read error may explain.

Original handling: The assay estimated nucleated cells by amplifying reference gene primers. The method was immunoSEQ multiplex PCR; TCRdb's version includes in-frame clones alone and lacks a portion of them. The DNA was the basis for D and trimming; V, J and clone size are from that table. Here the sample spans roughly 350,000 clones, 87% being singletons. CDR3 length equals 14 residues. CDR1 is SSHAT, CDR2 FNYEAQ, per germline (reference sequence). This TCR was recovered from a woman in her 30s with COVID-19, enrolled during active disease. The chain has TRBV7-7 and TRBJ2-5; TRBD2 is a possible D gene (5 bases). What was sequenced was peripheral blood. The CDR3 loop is CASSFPGVAETQYF. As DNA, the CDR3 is TGTGCTAGCAGCTTTCCCGGGGTGGCTGAGACCCAGTACTTC.